Listed below are T cell receptor beta chains from one sample, sequenced in a study of blood T cell repertoires in COVID-19. Only in-frame clones appear in the TCRdb table, and some are missing; sequencing was by immunoSEQ multiplex PCR. The table shows 85,000 to 100,000 clones, with 85% to 90% occurring only once. Sequenced sample: peripheral blood. The receptors come from a man between 50 and 59 years old with COVID-19, enrolled during active disease. Each CDR3 is given with its conserved first and last residue. The D gene is left open where the match is weak. Expanded clones get a size class; other rows say once, few or many, or leave the size out.

j_call clone_size d_call v_call cdr3_nt cdr3_aa
TRBJ2-1 few TRBD1 TRBV6-2/TRBV6-3 TGTGCCAGCAGTCACGGGACAGGGGGTCGGAATGAGCAGTTCTTC CASSHGTGGRNEQFF
TRBJ1-2 NA TRBD1 TRBV11-2 TGTGCCAGCAGCTTGGACAGGGATCGAGGAGGCTACACCTTC CASSLDRDRGGYTF
TRBJ1-1 few NA TRBV29-1 TGCAGCGTTAAGACTGGACAAGTGAACACTGAAGCTTTCTTT CSVKTGQVNTEAFF
TRBJ2-1 few NA TRBV15 TGTGCCACCAGCAGAGATAAAGGGGATGAGCAGTTCTTC CATSRDKGDEQFF
TRBJ2-1 NA TRBD2 TRBV3-1/TRBV3-2 TGTGCCAGCAGCCAAAAGAAAGTCGGGGGGAGCAACTACAATGAGCAGTTCTTC CASSQKKVGGSNYNEQFF
TRBJ1-6 once NA TRBV19 TGTGCCAGTAGCATAGGAGGGTATAATTCACCCCTCCACTTT CASSIGGYNSPLHF
TRBJ1-1 NA NA TRBV9 TGTGCCAGCAGCGTAGAAAGGGGCACTGAAGCTTTCTTT CASSVERGTEAFF
TRBJ2-7 NA NA TRBV2 TGTGCCACCCTTGAGGGGCAGGGGTTTGCCTACGAGCAGTACTTC CATLEGQGFAYEQYF
TRBJ2-7 NA NA TRBV30 TGTGCCTCGGACTCTTCCTACGAGCAGTACTTC CASDSSYEQYF
TRBJ2-7 NA TRBD1 TRBV27 TGTGCCAGCAGTCTCGGGACAGGGGGCTCCTTCGAGCAGTACTTC CASSLGTGGSFEQYF
TRBJ1-6 few NA TRBV10-2 TGCGCCAGCAGTGACCGGGGGATCTCACCCCTCCACTTT CASSDRGISPLHF
TRBJ2-3 NA NA TRBV4-1 TGCGCCAGCAGCCAGCGGACAGCTTCTAGCACAGATACGCAGTATTTT CASSQRTASSTDTQYF
TRBJ1-1 NA NA TRBV19 TGTGCCAGTAGCTTCGGACAGCTGAACACTGAAGCTTTCTTT CASSFGQLNTEAFF
TRBJ1-1 NA NA TRBV6-5 TGTGCCAGCAGTTACTCCCGACGGGGTGGCGGGATTGAAGCTTTCTTT CASSYSRRGGGIEAFF
TRBJ1-2 once NA TRBV30 TGTGCCTGGAGCCCTATGTGGCAGGGGCAGAACTATGGCTACACCTTC CAWSPMWQGQNYGYTF
TRBJ1-6 few NA TRBV7-2 TGTGCCAGCAGCTTAACGGGAACCTATAATTCACCCCTCCACTTT CASSLTGTYNSPLHF
TRBJ2-5 NA NA TRBV3-1/TRBV3-2 TGTGCCAGCAGCCAAATCAAAGAGACCCAGTACTTC CASSQIKETQYF
TRBJ1-5 NA NA TRBV28 TGTGCCAGCACTGGGGGGGCAGCACAATTACTTAGCAATCAGCCCCAGCATTTT CASTGGAAQLLSNQPQHF
TRBJ2-7 NA NA TRBV25-1 TGTGCCAGCAGTGACTTAAGGGGCCGGGAGCAGTACTTC CASSDLRGREQYF
TRBJ2-5 NA NA TRBV18 TGTGCCAGCTCACCACAAGGCGGGCAAGAGACCCAGTACTTC CASSPQGGQETQYF
TRBJ2-3 NA NA TRBV5-4 TGTGCCAGCAGCTTGCCCCCTAGGGATAGCGGAAATACGCAGTATTTT CASSLPPRDSGNTQYF
TRBJ1-6 few NA TRBV6-5 TGTGCCAGCACCGATCGCGGGACCCTCCACTTT CASTDRGTLHF
TRBJ2-7 once TRBD1 TRBV7-9 TGTGCCAGCAGCCTACCCTACCGACAGGGGGTCGGTGAGCAGTACTTC CASSLPYRQGVGEQYF
TRBJ2-7 once TRBD2 TRBV19 TGTGCCAGTAGTCCACTAGCGGGGGCATACTACGAGCAGTACTTC CASSPLAGAYYEQYF
TRBJ2-1 NA TRBD1 TRBV18 TGTGCCAGCTCACCACCCGGGGACAGGGTTTCCTTCGAGCAGTTCTTC CASSPPGDRVSFEQFF
TRBJ1-1 NA NA TRBV7-2 TGTGCCAGCAGCTTCACAGGGATCCCCACTGAAGCTTTCTTT CASSFTGIPTEAFF
TRBJ2-5 NA NA TRBV7-9 TGTGCCAGCAGCCCGCGGGACGGGGGCCAAGAGACCCAGTACTTC CASSPRDGGQETQYF
TRBJ1-4 NA NA TRBV4-3 TGCGCCAGCAGCCAAGACGGACAGATTAATGAAAAACTGTTTTTT CASSQDGQINEKLFF
TRBJ1-2 once NA TRBV4-3 TGCGCCAGCAGCTCCCGGAGGAGGGCGGGCTATGGCTACACCTTC CASSSRRRAGYGYTF
TRBJ2-1 NA NA TRBV9 TGTGCCAGCAGCGTAGAGTCTAGCCAGGCCTACAATGAGCAGTTCTTC CASSVESSQAYNEQFF
TRBJ2-5 NA NA TRBV4-2 TGTGCCAGCAGCCAAGATACCCTAGCCAGGGAGACCCAGTACTTC CASSQDTLARETQYF
TRBJ2-1 NA TRBD1 TRBV11-1 TGTGCCAGCAGCACCCGACAGGGAACCGGTGAGCAGTTCTTC CASSTRQGTGEQFF
TRBJ2-7 NA NA TRBV7-2 TGTGCCAGCAGCCTGGGCAGGTACGAGCAGTACTTC CASSLGRYEQYF
TRBJ2-1 NA TRBD1 TRBV28 TGTGCCAGCAGTTTAAACCCAGGGGGCCCCTACAATGAGCAGTTCTTC CASSLNPGGPYNEQFF
TRBJ2-7 once NA TRBV7-8 TGTGCCAGCAGCCCAATTCTACAGGGTCACGAGCAGTACTTC CASSPILQGHEQYF
TRBJ1-2 NA NA TRBV7-8 TGTGCCAGCAGCAAACAGGCGCCCCGGCCAGCCACTAACTATGGCTACACCTTC CASSKQAPRPATNYGYTF
TRBJ2-5 NA TRBD1 TRBV19 TGTGCCAGTAGTAACCGGGACAGGGGGCGACGGGAGACCCAGTACTTC CASSNRDRGRRETQYF
TRBJ1-2 NA NA TRBV30 TGTGCCTGGAGCATGATGTCCTTAGCTGGCTACACCTTC CAWSMMSLAGYTF
TRBJ1-4 NA NA TRBV30 TGTGCCTGGCAAAGGACTTTTACTAATGAAAAACTGTTTTTT CAWQRTFTNEKLFF
TRBJ2-3 few TRBD2 TRBV13 TGTGCCAGCAGCCCCCTTCTGGGTAGCGGGAGTGATACGCAGTATTTT CASSPLLGSGSDTQYF
TRBJ1-6 NA NA TRBV18 TGTGCCAGCTCCCCACGGGGCGAGAATTCACCCCTCCACTTT CASSPRGENSPLHF